These 22 T cell receptor beta chains were sequenced from one sample in a study of neurological immune-mediated disorders. Time point here: longitudinal time-point 1 (baseline). One entry per CDR3 protein, called by TCRdb with MiXCR from the 5' RACE reads. The table shows tens of thousands of distinct CDR3 sequences, with roughly a tenth occurring only once. Sequenced: PBMCs. These receptors originate from a male donor with HTLV-1-associated myelopathy (HAM/TSP).

Worth noting for this clonotype: A read error may explain this, as a much larger clone is one base away. The chain carries TRBV28 and TRBJ1-6, with D unclear. The CDR3 totals 14 residues. V lost 5 bases to trimming and J lost 11 bases, with 16 bases between them. CDR1 MDHEN and CDR2 SYDVKM come from the germline V gene. The DNA of the CDR3 is TGTGCCAGCAGTCCCCGGGTCCTCCGAACACCCCTCCACTTT. It codes for CASSPRVLRTPLHF.

This clonotype was detected many times. The J gene is TRBJ2-1, the V gene TRBV2; 10 bases match TRBD2. This CDR3 has 12 amino acids. Trimming at V came to 6 bases and at J to 15 bases, leaving 8 bases not matched to a gene. CDR1 and CDR2 from the germline V gene are SNHLY and FYNNEI. The CDR3 loop is CASRLAGGRRFF. CDR3 DNA: TGTGCCAGCAGGTTAGCGGGGGGCCGACGGTTCTTC.

This clonotype was found once. Given a much more abundant clone one base away, this may be a read error. Because it lacks the conserved phenylalanine or tryptophan at the end, this CDR3 is likely a read error. The DNA is left out, because the CDR3 cannot be placed on it with certainty; the CDR3 is given as TCRdb lists it. This chain links TRBV27 with TRBJ1-1; the table's TRBD1 call for D was not verified on the DNA. The CDR3 is 10 residues long, counting both termini. CDR1 and CDR2 from the germline V gene are MNHEY and SMNVEV (reference sequence). CDR3 in amino acids: CASSSVWERA.

This clonotype was seen many times. Germline is not matched at one junction end, which may reflect a read error. The V call is TRBV20-1, the J call TRBJ2-5; D is possibly TRBD2 (6 bases). The CDR3 runs 12 residues. In germline, CDR1 is DFQATT, CDR2 SNEGSKA (reference sequence). CDR3 sequence: CSGRPGGETQYF. CDR3 bases: TGCAGTGGTAGACCCGGAGGGGAGACCCAGTACTTC.

In its sample, this clonotype was seen many times. The chain employs TRBV9 and TRBJ2-2; maybe TRBD2 (6 bases). Germline loops: CDR1 SGDLS, CDR2 YYNGEE. The CDR3 sequence is 14 residues long. Trimming took off 3 bases at V and 4 bases at J, with 10 bases between the two ends. CDR3 DNA: TGTGCCAGCAGCGGCTCACTAGCCACCGGGGAGCTGTTTTTT. Translated: CASSGSLATGELFF.

Ten or more counts support this clonotype. The rearrangement joins TRBV6-1 to TRBJ1-5; D remains unclear. The CDR3 consists of 14 residues. Germline V lookup: CDR1 MNHNS, CDR2 SASEGT. The V gene lost 1 base and the J gene lost 4 bases, with 8 bases spanning the gap. This CDR3 is CASSEVDPNQPQHF. The CDR3 DNA reads TGTGCCAGCAGTGAAGTGGACCCTAATCAGCCCCAGCATTTT.

This clonotype was detected many times. V gene TRBV20-1 combines with J gene TRBJ2-7, with D tentatively TRBD2 (7 bases). Germline V gene lookup returns CDR1 DFQATT and CDR2 SNEGSKA (reference sequence). The CDR3 loop spans 13 amino acids. V shed 1 base and J shed 5 bases, with 12 bases lying between them. The CDR3 here is CSARAGGANEQYF. The CDR3 nucleotides read TGCAGTGCTAGAGCGGGGGGCGCGAACGAGCAGTACTTC.

The sample holds many counts of this clonotype. V usage is TRBV7-2 and J usage is TRBJ2-7; TRBD2 matches 7 bases. The CDR3 is 15 residues long. Germline V gives CDR1 SGHTA, CDR2 FQGNSA. V lost 4 bases and J lost 0; bases outside the gene matches: 6. CDR3 sequence (DNA): TGTGCCAGCAGCTCATGGACTAGTGGCTCCTACGAGCAGTACTTC. This codes for CASSSWTSGSYEQYF.

This clonotype was seen ten or more times. The V call is TRBV28, the J call TRBJ2-5, with D possibly matching TRBD1 (6 bases). V was trimmed by 6 bases and J by 0 bases, leaving 11 bases between them. CDR1 and CDR2 (germline): MDHEN, SYDVKM. The CDR3 has 14 amino acids. The CDR3 reads CASRPGTYQETQYF. Written as DNA, the CDR3 is TGTGCCAGCAGACCCGGGACATACCAAGAGACCCAGTACTTC.

This clonotype is a singleton in its sample. This may be a read error: a much more frequent sequence differs by one nucleotide. This sequence joins TRBV18 and TRBJ1-3, with 7 bases aligning to TRBD1. Per the germline V gene, CDR1 is KGHSH and CDR2 is LQKENI. Trimming removed 6 bases from V and 0 bases from J; junction bases left unmatched: 8. The CDR3 loop spans 16 amino acids. CDR3 loop: CASSSGQTFSGNTIYF. Written as DNA, the CDR3 is TGTGCCAGCTCCTCGGGACAGACTTTCTCTGGAAACACCATATATTTT.

This clonotype was picked up many times. V gene TRBV4-3 combines with J gene TRBJ1-4, with no clear D. CDR1 and CDR2 from the germline V gene are LGHNA and YSLEER. This CDR3 has 15 residues. Trimming took 3 bases from V and 5 from J, leaving 13 bases between them. Here the CDR3 DNA reads TGCGCCAGCAGCCATCTAAGGGCGTCCAATGAAAAACTGTTTTTT. It codes for CASSHLRASNEKLFF.

Many counts were recorded for this clonotype. The chain recombines TRBV5-6 with TRBJ2-3, with TRBD2 matching over 7 bases. The CDR3 consists of 14 residues. Germline V gene sequence: CDR1 SGHDT, CDR2 YYEEEE. Trimming removed 7 bases from V and 6 bases from J; junction bases left unmatched: 11. CDR3: CASLAATRLDTQYF. In DNA, the CDR3 is TGTGCCAGCCTAGCGGCGACCCGGTTGGATACGCAGTATTTT.

This clonotype has a count of ten or more. This chain links TRBV20-1 with TRBJ1-2; a weak D match, TRBD1 (5 bases). V was shortened by 0 bases and J by 8 bases, with 16 bases between the two germline ends. Germline CDR1 and CDR2: DFQATT and SNEGSKA (reference sequence). The CDR3 length is 14 residues. CDR3 in DNA: TGCAGTGCTAGAGACCCAAACAGGAGGTCCGGCTACACCTTC. It codes for CSARDPNRRSGYTF.

The sample holds many counts of this clonotype. The chain has TRBV20-1 and TRBJ1-6; D not certain. Germline values: CDR1 DFQATT, CDR2 SNEGSKA (reference sequence). V lost 1 base to trimming and J lost 6 bases, with 16 bases between them. This CDR3 has 16 residues. The CDR3 is CSARVPAQRSNSPLHF. The CDR3 DNA sequence: TGCAGTGCTAGAGTTCCGGCCCAAAGATCTAATTCACCCCTCCACTTT.

This clonotype appeared many times. The CDR3 coding sequence is TGCAGCGTTAAGCGGGGGGGCCCAGATACGCAGTATTTT. This encodes CSVKRGGPDTQYF. The chain is built from TRBV29-1 and TRBJ2-3, with 10 nucleotides matching TRBD2. V lost 5 bases, J lost 4 bases, and 3 bases stayed unmatched. Germline V gives CDR1 SQVTM, CDR2 ANQGSEA. The CDR3 has 13 amino acids.

This clonotype showed up many times. V usage is TRBV27 and J usage is TRBJ2-1; D is perhaps TRBD2 (6 bases). V was shortened by 6 bases and J by 2 bases, with 11 bases between the two germline ends. Germline V lookup: CDR1 MNHEY, CDR2 SMNVEV (reference sequence). This CDR3 is built from 14 residues. The CDR3 DNA follows: TGTGCCAGCAGCCGGGGGACCACCTACAATGAGCAGTTCTTC. It specifies CASSRGTTYNEQFF.

This clonotype was recorded once. V and J are TRBV7-2 and TRBJ1-5; D not certain. The CDR3 extends over 11 amino acids. Trimming took off 5 bases at V and 7 bases at J, with 6 bases between the two ends. Germline V gene lookup returns CDR1 SGHTA and CDR2 FQGNSA. In DNA form, the CDR3 reads TGTGCCAGCAGCAACGGCCAGCCCCAGCATTTT. This sequence encodes CASSNGQPQHF.

This clonotype showed up just a few times. This rearrangement joins TRBV20-1 to TRBJ2-5, with D possibly TRBD1 on 6 matching bases. Germline CDR1 and CDR2: DFQATT and SNEGSKA (reference sequence). CDR3 length: 15 residues. V was clipped by 1 base and J by 2 bases, with 14 bases between them. The DNA for the CDR3 is TGCAGTGCTAGAGGGTGGGGGCACCATCAAGAGACCCAGTACTTC. Its translation: CSARGWGHHQETQYF.

The rearrangement joins TRBV5-5 to TRBJ2-5; TRBD1 matches 9 bases. J was trimmed by 9 bases and V by 4 bases; bases with no gene match: 10. The CDR3 extends over 14 amino acids. Per germline, CDR1 SGHKS and CDR2 YYEKEE (reference sequence). This chain's CDR3 is CASSATGGTWAQYF. CDR3 nucleotides: TGTGCCAGCAGCGCAACAGGGGGCACTTGGGCCCAGTACTTC.

This clonotype was observed many times. V and J are TRBV20-1 and TRBJ1-5; D remains unclear. Trimming took 6 bases from V and 5 from J, leaving 14 bases between them. This CDR3 is built from 13 residues. The germline gives CDR1 DFQATT, CDR2 SNEGSKA (reference sequence). The DNA of the CDR3 is TGCAGTGCCAGACGGACCGCGGATCAGCCCCAGCATTTT. It translates to CSARRTADQPQHF.

This clonotype occurred many times. The chain carries TRBV29-1 and TRBJ1-2, with D tentatively TRBD1 (6 bases). Trimming took off 4 bases at V and 2 bases at J, with 17 bases between the two ends. Germline loops: CDR1 SQVTM, CDR2 ANQGSEA. This CDR3 spans 15 amino acids. The CDR3 region has the DNA TGCAGCGTTGGGGGACAATCAGGCGGAAACTATGGCTACACCTTC. Translated: CSVGGQSGGNYGYTF.

The genes are TRBV5-1 and TRBJ2-5; 11 bases align to TRBD1. Germline V gives CDR1 SGHRS, CDR2 YFSETQ. With 3 bases clipped from V and 5 bases from J, the junction kept 9 bases outside the gene matches. The CDR3 has 16 amino acids. This CDR3 reads CASSSSPGTGGETQYF. The CDR3, as DNA: TGCGCCAGCAGCTCGTCACCCGGGACAGGGGGTGAGACCCAGTACTTC.